Below are 12 T cell receptor beta chains sequenced from a single sample in a study of shared clonotypes between healthy human individuals. This table comes from immunoSEQ multiplex PCR, and its TCRdb copy is limited to in-frame clones, with some not included. This table has about 1.1 million clones, approximately 75% appearing once. The sequenced material came from memory CD4+ T cells from PBMCs. Regarding subset: CD45RA-negative fraction. The receptors derive from a man aged 18 to 30 in good health. Some clones in this sample may be carry-over from other donors' samples.

J is TRBJ1-1 and V is TRBV27; D call uncertain. V dropped 3 bases and J dropped 1 base, with 6 bases sitting between them. Germline V lookup: CDR1 MNHEY, CDR2 SMNVEV (reference sequence). CDR3 length equals 13 residues. CDR3 bases: TGTGCCAGCAGTTTTGCGGAGAACACTGAAGCTTTCTTT. Its protein is CASSFAENTEAFF.

In its sample, this clone was seen once. J is TRBJ2-7 and V is TRBV27; maybe TRBD1 (6 bases). CDR3 length: 14 amino acids. The germline CDR1 and CDR2 sequences are MNHEY and SMNVEV (reference sequence). The V end lost 0 bases, the J end lost 6 bases, and 12 bases lay between the germline ends. The CDR3 region has the DNA TGTGCCAGCAGTTTATCAACCTCCAGGGGCGAGCAGTACTTC. Its translation: CASSLSTSRGEQYF.

This chain joins TRBV4-2 and TRBJ1-1; D remains unclear. Germline CDR1 reads LGHNA; CDR2 reads YNFKEQ. The V and J ends lost 2 bases and 2 bases respectively, with 9 bases between them. This CDR3 spans 14 amino acids. Here the CDR3 DNA reads TGTGCCAGCAGCCAACGGCGGCTCAACACTGAAGCTTTCTTT. Its translation is CASSQRRLNTEAFF.

This clone was detected only a few times. The chain employs TRBV6-1 and TRBJ2-2; 12 bases agree with TRBD2. This CDR3 has 14 residues. Germline CDR1 and CDR2: MNHNS and SASEGT. With V trimmed by 10 bases and J by 5 bases, 5 bases remained unmatched. The CDR3 bases are TGTGCCACTACCGGACTAGCGGGAACCGGGGAGCTGTTTTTT. Amino acids: CATTGLAGTGELFF.

This chain uses TRBV5-1 with TRBJ2-3; TRBD1 matches 12 bases. V was clipped by 6 bases and J by 5 bases; unmatched bases: 10. This CDR3 contains 16 residues. The germline gives CDR1 SGHRS, CDR2 YFSETQ. CDR3 DNA sequence: TGCGCCAGCACTGACGGGACAGGGGGCTGGAAAGATACGCAGTATTTT. Its protein is CASTDGTGGWKDTQYF.

The chain has TRBV29-1 and TRBJ1-2; TRBD1 might be the D (5 bases). CDR3 length: 14 amino acids. Trimming cost V 0 bases and J 4 bases, with 12 bases left between them. The germline gives CDR1 SQVTM, CDR2 ANQGSEA. The chain's CDR3 is CSVEEAQGAYGYTF. CDR3 coding DNA: TGCAGCGTTGAAGAGGCCCAGGGCGCCTATGGCTACACCTTC.

Regarding this clone: Other nucleotide sequences from this sample produce the same CDR3. V is TRBV28 and J is TRBJ1-4, with D perhaps matching TRBD1 (6 bases). Germline CDR1 MDHEN, CDR2 SYDVKM. This CDR3 has 15 residues. The V and J ends lost 6 bases and 2 bases respectively, with 13 bases between them. The CDR3 DNA reads as TGTGCCAGCAGCCCGGGGGGGGCTACTAATGAAAAACTGTTTTTT. Translated: CASSPGGATNEKLFF. Looking up the rest from reference TRBV28 and TRBJ1-4 gives the full variable domain: DVKVTQSSRYLVKRTGEKVFLECVQDMDHENMFWYRQDPGLGLRLIYFSYDVKMKEKGDIPEGYSVSREKKERFSLILESASTNQTSMYLCASSPGGATNEKLFFGSGTQLSVL.

The CDR3 coding sequence is TGTGCCTGCTCCCGGGGGGGGTCCCCACAGACTGAAGCTTTCTTT. This codes for CACSRGGSPQTEAFF. The chain employs TRBV30 and TRBJ1-1; D may be TRBD1 (5 bases). This CDR3 comprises 15 residues. From germline, CDR1 is GTSNPN and CDR2 SVGIG (reference sequence). Trimming removed 6 bases from V and 5 bases from J, with 22 bases in between.

This chain joins TRBV27 and TRBJ2-1, with D perhaps matching TRBD1 or TRBD2 (5 bases each). The CDR3 covers 13 residues. The germline V gene has CDR1 MNHEY and CDR2 SMNVEV (reference sequence). Trimming shortened V by 2 bases and J by 9 bases, and 11 bases separated the two germline ends. The chain's CDR3 is CASSLAGGGEQFF. In DNA, the CDR3 is TGTGCCAGCAGTTTAGCCGGTGGGGGTGAGCAGTTCTTC.

The genes are TRBV28 and TRBJ2-7; D possibly matches TRBD1 or TRBD2 (5 bases each). The V end was cut by 7 bases, the J end by 7 bases, with 20 bases between. This CDR3 comprises 14 residues. The germline CDR1 and CDR2 sequences are MDHEN and SYDVKM. As DNA, the CDR3 is TGTGCCAGCATTAATTATGGGCCAGGGAGTGAGCAGTACTTC. As protein: CASINYGPGSEQYF.

This chain links TRBV5-1 with TRBJ1-1; 8 bases are a match to TRBD1. Germline CDR1 reads SGHRS; CDR2 reads YFSETQ. J lost 6 bases, V lost 3 bases, and 16 bases had no gene match. This CDR3 comprises 17 residues. The CDR3 coding sequence is TGCGCCAGCAGCTACCTCCCAGGGGGCCCAGAGGGGGCTGAAGCTTTCTTT. Translated: CASSYLPGGPEGAEAFF.

CDR3: CASSPPLSVPGGKTEAFF. The CDR3 DNA reads as TGTGCCAGCAGCCCCCCTTTGAGCGTGCCAGGGGGTAAGACTGAAGCTTTCTTT. The chain uses TRBV11-1 and TRBJ1-1, with 7 bases fitting TRBD1. The ends lost 5 bases at V and 5 bases at J; junction bases unmatched: 20. Per germline, CDR1 SGHAT and CDR2 FQDESV (reference sequence). CDR3 size: 18 residues.